This T cell receptor beta chain was recorded in a study of OX40 agonist ivuxolimab in advanced cancers. Produced via immunoSEQ multiplex PCR; TCRdb's table is partial and in-frame only. The data hold about 60,000 clones, with 84% observed a single time. Regarding this clone: The sample has other DNA sequences that encode this CDR3 too.

Looked up from germline, CDR1 is SQVTM and CDR2 is ANQGSEA. The CDR3 contains 16 residues. V was clipped by 4 bases and J by 5 bases; unmatched bases: 10. This rearrangement joins TRBV29-1 to TRBJ2-3; 12 bases fit TRBD2. The sequencing here drew on CD4+ or CD8+ T cells sorted from blood, taken in a trial of the OX40 agonist ivuxolimab. The receptor comes from an adult with an advanced solid tumor such as melanoma, head and neck, liver or kidney cancer. The CDR3 sequence: CSVARLAGGDVDTQYF. CDR3 nucleotides: TGCAGCGTTGCGCGGCTAGCGGGAGGGGATGTAGATACGCAGTATTTT.